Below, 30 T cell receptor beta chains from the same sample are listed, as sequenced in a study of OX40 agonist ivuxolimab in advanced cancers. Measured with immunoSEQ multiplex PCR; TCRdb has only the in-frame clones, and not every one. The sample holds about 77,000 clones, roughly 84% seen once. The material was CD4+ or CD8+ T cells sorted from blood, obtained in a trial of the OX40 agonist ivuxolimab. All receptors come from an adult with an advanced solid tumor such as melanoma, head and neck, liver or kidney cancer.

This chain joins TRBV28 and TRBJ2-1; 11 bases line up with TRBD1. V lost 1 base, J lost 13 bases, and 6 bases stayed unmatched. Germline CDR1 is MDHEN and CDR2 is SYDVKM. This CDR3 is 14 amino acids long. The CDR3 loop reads CASSLSQDRGPQFF. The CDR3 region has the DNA TGTGCCAGCAGTTTATCCCAGGACAGGGGGCCTCAGTTCTTC.

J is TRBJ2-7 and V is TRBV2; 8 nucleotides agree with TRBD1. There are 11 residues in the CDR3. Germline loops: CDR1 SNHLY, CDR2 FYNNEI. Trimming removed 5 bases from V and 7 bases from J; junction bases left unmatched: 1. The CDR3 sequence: CASSRDREQYF. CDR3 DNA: TGTGCCAGCAGTAGGGACAGGGAGCAGTACTTC.

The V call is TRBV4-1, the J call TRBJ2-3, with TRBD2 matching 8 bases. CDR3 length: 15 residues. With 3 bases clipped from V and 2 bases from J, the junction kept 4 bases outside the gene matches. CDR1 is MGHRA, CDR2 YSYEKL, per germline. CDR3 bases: TGCGCCAGCAGCCACCTGCGGGGGGCCACAGATACGCAGTATTTT. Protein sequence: CASSHLRGATDTQYF.

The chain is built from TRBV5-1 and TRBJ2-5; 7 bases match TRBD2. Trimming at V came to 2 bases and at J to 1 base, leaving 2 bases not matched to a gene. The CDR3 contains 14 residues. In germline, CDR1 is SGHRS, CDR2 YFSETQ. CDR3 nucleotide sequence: TGCGCCAGCAGCTTAGGACTAGGCCAAGAGACCCAGTACTTC. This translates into CASSLGLGQETQYF.

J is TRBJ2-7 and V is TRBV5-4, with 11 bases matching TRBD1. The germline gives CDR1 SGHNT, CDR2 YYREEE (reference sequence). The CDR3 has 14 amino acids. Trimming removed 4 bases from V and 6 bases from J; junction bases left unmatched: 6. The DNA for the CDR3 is TGTGCCAGCAGCCCCTCCGGGACAGGGGGCGAGCAGTACTTC. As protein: CASSPSGTGGEQYF.

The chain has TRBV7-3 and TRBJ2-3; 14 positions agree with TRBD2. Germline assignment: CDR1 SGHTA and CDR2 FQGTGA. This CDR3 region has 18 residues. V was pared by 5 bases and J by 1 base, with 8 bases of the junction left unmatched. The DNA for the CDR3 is TGTGCCAGCAGCCCAGGGACTAGCGGGGGCCTTCGCACAGATACGCAGTATTTT. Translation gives CASSPGTSGGLRTDTQYF.

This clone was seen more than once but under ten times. The CDR3 loop is CASQRDRQFEKLFF. CDR3 DNA: TGTGCCAGCCAACGGGACAGACAGTTTGAAAAACTGTTTTTT. The J gene is TRBJ1-4, the V gene TRBV2; TRBD1 aligns across 7 bases. The V gene's germline CDR1 is SNHLY and CDR2 FYNNEI. Trimming cost V 8 bases and J 7 bases; bases outside gene matches: 10. This CDR3 has 14 amino acids.

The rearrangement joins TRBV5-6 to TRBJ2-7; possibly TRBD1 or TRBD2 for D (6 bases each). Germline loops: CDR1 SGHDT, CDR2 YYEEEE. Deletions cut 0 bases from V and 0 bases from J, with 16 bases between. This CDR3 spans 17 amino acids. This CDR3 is CASSLAGRDISSYEQYF. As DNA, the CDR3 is TGTGCCAGCAGCTTGGCCGGGCGGGACATAAGCTCCTACGAGCAGTACTTC.

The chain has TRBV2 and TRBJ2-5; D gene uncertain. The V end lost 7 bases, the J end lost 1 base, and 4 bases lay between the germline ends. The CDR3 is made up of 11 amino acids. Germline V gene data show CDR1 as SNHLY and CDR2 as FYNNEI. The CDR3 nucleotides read TGTGCCAGCACGTTCCAAGAGACCCAGTACTTC. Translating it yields CASTFQETQYF.

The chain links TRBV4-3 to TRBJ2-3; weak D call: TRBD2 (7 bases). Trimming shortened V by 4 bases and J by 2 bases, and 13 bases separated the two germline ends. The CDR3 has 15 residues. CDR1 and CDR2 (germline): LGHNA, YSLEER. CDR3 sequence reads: CASSPRGAITDTQYF. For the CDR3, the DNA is TGCGCCAGCAGCCCCCGGGGGGCCATCACAGATACGCAGTATTTT.

In nucleotides, the CDR3 is TGTGCCAGCAGCTTGCCGGGAGGGCCGACAGATACGCAGTATTTT. This gives the protein CASSLPGGPTDTQYF. The gene calls are TRBV5-6 and TRBJ2-3; 8 bases fit TRBD2. The germline V gene encodes CDR1 SGHDT and CDR2 YYEEEE. The J segment lost 3 bases and the V segment lost 1 base, leaving 4 bases of the junction unmatched. This CDR3 contains 15 residues.

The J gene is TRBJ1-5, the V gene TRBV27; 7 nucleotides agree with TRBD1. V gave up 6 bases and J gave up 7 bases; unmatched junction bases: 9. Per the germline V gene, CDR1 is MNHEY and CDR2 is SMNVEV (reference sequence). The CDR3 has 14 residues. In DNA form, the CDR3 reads TGTGCCAGCAGGCCAGGGAGACAGGGCCAGCCCCAGCATTTT. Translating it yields CASRPGRQGQPQHF.

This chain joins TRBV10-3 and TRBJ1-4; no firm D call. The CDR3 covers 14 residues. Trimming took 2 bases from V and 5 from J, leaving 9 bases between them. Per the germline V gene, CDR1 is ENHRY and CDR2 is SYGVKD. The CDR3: CAISEGGNNEKLFF. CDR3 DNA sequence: TGTGCCATCAGTGAGGGAGGGAACAATGAAAAACTGTTTTTT.

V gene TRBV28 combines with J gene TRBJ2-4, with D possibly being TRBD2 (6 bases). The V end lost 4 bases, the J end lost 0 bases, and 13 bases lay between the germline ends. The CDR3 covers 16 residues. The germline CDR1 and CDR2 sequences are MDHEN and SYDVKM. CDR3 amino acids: CASSSSGLQAKNIQYF. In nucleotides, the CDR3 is TGTGCCAGCAGTTCCTCCGGACTACAAGCCAAAAACATTCAGTACTTC.

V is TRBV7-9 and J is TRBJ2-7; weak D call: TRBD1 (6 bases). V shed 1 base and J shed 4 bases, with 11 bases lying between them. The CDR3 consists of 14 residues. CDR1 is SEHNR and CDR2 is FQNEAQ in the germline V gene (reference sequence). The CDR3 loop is CASSLVIGGYEQYF. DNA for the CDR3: TGTGCCAGCAGCTTAGTGATAGGGGGTTACGAGCAGTACTTC.

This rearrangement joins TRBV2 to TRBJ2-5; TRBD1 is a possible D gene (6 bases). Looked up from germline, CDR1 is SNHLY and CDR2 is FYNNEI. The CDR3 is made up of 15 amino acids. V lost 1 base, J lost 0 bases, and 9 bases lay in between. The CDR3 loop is CASSEDGTNQETQYF. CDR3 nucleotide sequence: TGTGCCAGCAGTGAAGACGGGACAAACCAAGAGACCCAGTACTTC.

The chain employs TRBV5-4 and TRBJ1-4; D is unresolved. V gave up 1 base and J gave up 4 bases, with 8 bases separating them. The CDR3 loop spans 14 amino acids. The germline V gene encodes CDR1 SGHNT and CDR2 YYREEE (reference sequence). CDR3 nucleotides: TGTGCCAGCAGCTTGAAGGCGAATAATGAAAAACTGTTTTTT. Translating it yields CASSLKANNEKLFF.

DNA for the CDR3: TGTGCCAGCAGCGTAGCCCAGGGGCTGGAGACCCAGTACTTC. Translation: CASSVAQGLETQYF. The J gene is TRBJ2-5, the V gene TRBV9, with D perhaps matching TRBD1 (6 bases). V lost 0 bases and J 5 bases, leaving 11 bases between the germline ends. The germline V gene has CDR1 SGDLS and CDR2 YYNGEE. The CDR3 spans 14 residues.

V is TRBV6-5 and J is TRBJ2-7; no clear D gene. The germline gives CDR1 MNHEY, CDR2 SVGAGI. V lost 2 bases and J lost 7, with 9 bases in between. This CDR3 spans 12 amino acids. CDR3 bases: TGTGCCAGCAGTTACACAGTTGGGGAGCAGTACTTC. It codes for CASSYTVGEQYF.

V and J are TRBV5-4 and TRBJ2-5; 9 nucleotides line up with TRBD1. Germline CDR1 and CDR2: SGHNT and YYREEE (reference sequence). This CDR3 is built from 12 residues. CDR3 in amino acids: CAAGQGQETQYF. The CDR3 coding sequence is TGTGCAGCGGGACAGGGCCAAGAGACCCAGTACTTC.

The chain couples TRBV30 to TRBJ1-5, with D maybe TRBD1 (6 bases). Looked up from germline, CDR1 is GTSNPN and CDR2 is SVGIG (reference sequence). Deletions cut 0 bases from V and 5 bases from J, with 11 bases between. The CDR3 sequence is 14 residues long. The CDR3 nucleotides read TGTGCCTGGAGTGTGGGGGGCAGGGATCAGCCCCAGCATTTT. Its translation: CAWSVGGRDQPQHF.

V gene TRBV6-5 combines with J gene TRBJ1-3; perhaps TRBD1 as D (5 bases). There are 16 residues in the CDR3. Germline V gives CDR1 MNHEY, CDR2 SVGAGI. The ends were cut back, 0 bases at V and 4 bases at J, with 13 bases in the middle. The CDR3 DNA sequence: TGTGCCAGCAGTTACTCCGCGCCAGGGTCCGGAAACACCATATATTTT. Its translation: CASSYSAPGSGNTIYF.

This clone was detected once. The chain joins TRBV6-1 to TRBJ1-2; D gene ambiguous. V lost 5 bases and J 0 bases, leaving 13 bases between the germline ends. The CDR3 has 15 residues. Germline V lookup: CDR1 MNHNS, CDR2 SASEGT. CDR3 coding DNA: TGTGCCAGCAGTCCCGGGGAGTCGGCTAACTATGGCTACACCTTC. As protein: CASSPGESANYGYTF.

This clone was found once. The CDR3: CASSFDMGTTEAFF. Written as DNA, the CDR3 is TGTGCCAGCAGTTTTGATATGGGGACCACTGAAGCTTTCTTT. The chain uses TRBV27 and TRBJ1-1; D possibly corresponds to TRBD1 (5 bases). Per the germline V gene, CDR1 is MNHEY and CDR2 is SMNVEV (reference sequence). CDR3 size: 14 residues. V was shortened by 3 bases and J by 4 bases, with 12 bases between the two germline ends.

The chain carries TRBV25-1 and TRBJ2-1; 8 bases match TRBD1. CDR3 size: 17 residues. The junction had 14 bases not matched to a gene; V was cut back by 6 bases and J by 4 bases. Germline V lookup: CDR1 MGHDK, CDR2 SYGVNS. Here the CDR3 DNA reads TGTGCCAGCAGCCAAGGGAGAACAAGGACAGGGTACAATGAGCAGTTCTTC. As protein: CASSQGRTRTGYNEQFF.

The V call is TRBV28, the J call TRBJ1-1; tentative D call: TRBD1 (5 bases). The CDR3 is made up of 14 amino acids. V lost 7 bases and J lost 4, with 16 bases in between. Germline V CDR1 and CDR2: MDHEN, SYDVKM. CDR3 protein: CASTPSGVGTEAFF. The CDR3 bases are TGTGCCAGCACCCCCTCGGGGGTGGGCACTGAAGCTTTCTTT. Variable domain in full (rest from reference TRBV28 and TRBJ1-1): DVKVTQSSRYLVKRTGEKVFLECVQDMDHENMFWYRQDPGLGLRLIYFSYDVKMKEKGDIPEGYSVSREKKERFSLILESASTNQTSMYLCASTPSGVGTEAFFGQGTRLTVV.

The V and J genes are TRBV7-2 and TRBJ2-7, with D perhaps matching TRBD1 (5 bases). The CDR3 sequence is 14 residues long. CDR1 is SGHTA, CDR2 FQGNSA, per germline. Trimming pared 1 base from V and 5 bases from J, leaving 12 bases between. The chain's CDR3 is CASSLVQAWNEQYF. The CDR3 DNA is TGTGCCAGCAGCTTAGTACAGGCTTGGAACGAGCAGTACTTC.

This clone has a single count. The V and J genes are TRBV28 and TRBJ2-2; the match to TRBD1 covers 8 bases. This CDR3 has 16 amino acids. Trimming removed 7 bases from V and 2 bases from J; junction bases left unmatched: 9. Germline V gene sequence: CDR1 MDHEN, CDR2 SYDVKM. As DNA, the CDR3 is TGTGCCAGCACCCATCTGGGGACAGGAAACACCGGGGAGCTGTTTTTT. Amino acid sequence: CASTHLGTGNTGELFF.

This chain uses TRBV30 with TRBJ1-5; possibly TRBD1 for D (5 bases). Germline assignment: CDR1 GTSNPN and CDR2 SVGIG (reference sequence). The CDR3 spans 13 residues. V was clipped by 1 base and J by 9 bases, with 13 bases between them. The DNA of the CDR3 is TGTGCCTGGAGTGGAGGCAGGGATGGGCCCCAGCATTTT. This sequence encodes CAWSGGRDGPQHF.

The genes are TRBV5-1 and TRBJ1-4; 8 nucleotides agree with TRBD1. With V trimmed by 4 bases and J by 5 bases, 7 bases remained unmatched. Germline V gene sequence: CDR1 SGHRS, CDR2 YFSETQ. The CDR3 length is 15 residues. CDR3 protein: CASSRGTGLNEKLFF. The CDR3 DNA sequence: TGCGCCAGCAGCAGGGGGACAGGCCTAAATGAAAAACTGTTTTTT. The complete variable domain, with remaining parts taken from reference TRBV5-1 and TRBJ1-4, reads KAGVTQTPRYLIKTRGQQVTLSCSPISGHRSVSWYQQTPGQGLQFLFEYFSETQRNKGNFPGRFSGRQFSNSRSEMNVSTLELGDSALYLCASSRGTGLNEKLFFGSGTQLSVL.